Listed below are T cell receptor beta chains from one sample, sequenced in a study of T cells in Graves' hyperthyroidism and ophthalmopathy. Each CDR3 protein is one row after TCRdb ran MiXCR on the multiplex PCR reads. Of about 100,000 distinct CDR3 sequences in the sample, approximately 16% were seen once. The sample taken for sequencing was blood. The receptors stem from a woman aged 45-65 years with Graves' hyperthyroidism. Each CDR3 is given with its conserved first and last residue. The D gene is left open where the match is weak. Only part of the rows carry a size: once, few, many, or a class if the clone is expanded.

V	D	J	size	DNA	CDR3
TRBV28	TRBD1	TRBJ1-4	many	TGTGCCAGCAGCCCCCCACAGGGGGCGAATGCGGTCGTGGGTGAAAAACTGTTTTTT	CASSPPQGANAVVGEKLFF
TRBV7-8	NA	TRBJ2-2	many	TGTGCCAGCAGCTTAGCGTCGACTAGTTGGGCCTCCGGGGAGCTGTTTTTT	CASSLASTSWASGELFF
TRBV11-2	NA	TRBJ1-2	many	TGTGCCAGCAGCTTAGATGGGGCATCCGGCTACACCTTC	CASSLDGASGYTF
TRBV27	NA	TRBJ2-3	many	TGTGCCAGCAGTGCCCTAGGGACAGATACGCAGTATTTT	CASSALGTDTQYF
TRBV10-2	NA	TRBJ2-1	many	TGCGCCAGCACGAGGGCGCGTTGGGCTGAGCAGTTCTTC	CASTRARWAEQFF
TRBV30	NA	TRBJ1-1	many	TGTGCCTGGGGGGGGGGTAGTGAAGCTTTCTTT	CAWGGGSEAFF
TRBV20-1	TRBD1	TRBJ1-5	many	TGCAGTGCTAGGGCAGGGGGCAGGGAGCCCCAGCATTTT	CSARAGGREPQHF
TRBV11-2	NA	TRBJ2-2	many	TGTGCCAGCAGCCCAACCACTAATACCGGGGAGCTGTTTTTT	CASSPTTNTGELFF
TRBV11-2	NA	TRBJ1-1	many	TGTGCCAGCAGCTTAGAGGACAGTGATGAAGCTTTCTTT	CASSLEDSDEAFF
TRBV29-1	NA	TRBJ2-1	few	TGCAGCGCTACTCCGGGACTGCGTAGAGAGCAGTTCTTC	CSATPGLRREQFF
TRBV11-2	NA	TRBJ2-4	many	TGTGCCAGCAGCTTAGACGGAAACATTCAGTACTTC	CASSLDGNIQYF
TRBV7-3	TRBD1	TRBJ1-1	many	TGTGCCAGCAGCCGACAGGGCAGGGTCACTGAAGCTTTCTTT	CASSRQGRVTEAFF
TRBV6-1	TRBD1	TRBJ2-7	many	TGTGCCAGCAGGGTACAGGGGAACTCCTACGAGCAGTACTTC	CASRVQGNSYEQYF
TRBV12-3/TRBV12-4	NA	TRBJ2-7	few	TGTGCCAGCAGTCCCCTTAAAGGAGTCGAGCAGTACTTC	CASSPLKGVEQYF
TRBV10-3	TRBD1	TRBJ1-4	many	TGTGCCATACGCCCGGGACAGGGGAATGAAAAACTGTTTTTT	CAIRPGQGNEKLFF
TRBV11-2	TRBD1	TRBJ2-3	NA	TGTGCCAGCAGCTTAGGGACAGGGACTGGAGATACGCAGTATTTT	CASSLGTGTGDTQYF
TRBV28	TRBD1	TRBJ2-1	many	TGTGCCAGCAGTTTAGGGACAGTTTTTGTGAATGAGCAGTTCTTC	CASSLGTVFVNEQFF
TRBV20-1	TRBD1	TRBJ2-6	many	TGCAGTGCCCCGGACAGGGTCAGATCTGGGGCCAACGTCCTGACTTTC	CSAPDRVRSGANVLTF
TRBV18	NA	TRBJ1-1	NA	TGTGGCAGCTCACCATTCGACAACACTGAAGCTTTCTTT	CGSSPFDNTEAFF
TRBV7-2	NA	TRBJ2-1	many	TGTGCCAGCAGCTTAAACCCCGAGCGCGGTGAGCAGTTCTTC	CASSLNPERGEQFF
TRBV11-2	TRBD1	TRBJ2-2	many	TGTGCCAGCAGATTCCCCGGGACAGCGAACACCGGGGAGCTGTTTTTT	CASRFPGTANTGELFF
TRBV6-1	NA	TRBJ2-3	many	TGTGCCAGCAGTTACGACAGGCACACAGATACGCAGTATTTT	CASSYDRHTDTQYF
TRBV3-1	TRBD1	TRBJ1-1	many	TGTGCCAGCAGCCCGAAACAGGGGGGCACTGAAGCTTTCTTT	CASSPKQGGTEAFF
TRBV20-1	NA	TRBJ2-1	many	TGCAGTGCTCTCCGGGACACCTCCTACAATGAGCAGTTCTTC	CSALRDTSYNEQFF
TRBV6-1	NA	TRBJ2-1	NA	TGTGCCAGCAGTCCCGGGACCCCCTGGGAGCAGTTCTTC	CASSPGTPWEQFF
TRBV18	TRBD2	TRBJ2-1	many	TGTGCCAGCTCACCACCGGTCCTAGCGGGAAAGGGTGAGCAGTTCTTC	CASSPPVLAGKGEQFF
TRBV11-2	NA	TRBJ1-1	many	TGTGCCAGCAGCCCGTCGAAAAAGGGCCGGAGGGGAACTGAAGCTTTCTTT	CASSPSKKGRRGTEAFF
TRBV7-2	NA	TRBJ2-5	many	TGTGCCAGCAGCTCCCCTAAAGAGACCCAGTACTTC	CASSSPKETQYF
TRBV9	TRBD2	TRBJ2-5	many	TGTGCCAGCAGCGTAGGAGCGGGAGGCCTACAAGAGACCCAGTACTTC	CASSVGAGGLQETQYF
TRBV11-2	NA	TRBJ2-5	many	TGTGCCAGCAGCTACGGCACGGCTAGTGAGACCCAGTACTTC	CASSYGTASETQYF
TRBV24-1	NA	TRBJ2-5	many	TGTGCCACCAGTGAGCAGGGGGAGACCCAGTACTTC	CATSEQGETQYF
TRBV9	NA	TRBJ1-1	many	TGTGCCAGCAGCGGCCCCATGAATTACAGAGGTGACACTGAAGCTTTCTTT	CASSGPMNYRGDTEAFF
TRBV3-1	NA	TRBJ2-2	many	TGTGCCAGCAGCCAAGAGGGCGGGGAGCTGTTTTTT	CASSQEGGELFF
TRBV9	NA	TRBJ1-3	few	TGTGCCAGCAGCCCCCACTATACAGGGCCTGGAAACACCATATATTTT	CASSPHYTGPGNTIYF
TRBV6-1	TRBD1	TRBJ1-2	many	TGTGCCAGCAGTGAATACGCAAGGGTTCGGGACAGGGCCTATGGCTACACCTTC	CASSEYARVRDRAYGYTF
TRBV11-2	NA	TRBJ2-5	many	TGTGCCAGCAGCTCCTTTGTGACGGGGGATGGGACCCAGTACTTC	CASSSFVTGDGTQYF
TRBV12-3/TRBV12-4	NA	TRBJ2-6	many	TGTGCCAGCAGTTTTACTGACTCTGGGGCCAACGTCCTGACTTTC	CASSFTDSGANVLTF
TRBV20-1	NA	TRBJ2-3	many	TGCAGTGCTAGAGATCTCAGGGCTAGCAGCGCAGATACGCAGTATTTT	CSARDLRASSADTQYF
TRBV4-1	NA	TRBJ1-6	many	TGCGCCAGCAGCCAAGATAGGGGGGGAAGATATTCACCCCTCCACTTT	CASSQDRGGRYSPLHF
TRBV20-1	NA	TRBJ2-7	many	TGCAGTGCTAAGCCTAGCGACTACGAGCAGTACTTC	CSAKPSDYEQYF
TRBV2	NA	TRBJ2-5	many	TGTGCCAGCAGACACAGGGCCGAGACCCAGTACTTC	CASRHRAETQYF
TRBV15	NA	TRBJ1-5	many	TGTGCCACCAGCAGAGGCCGGGACAATCAGCCCCAGCATTTT	CATSRGRDNQPQHF
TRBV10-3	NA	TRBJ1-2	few	TGTGCCATCAGTGAGAATCCTCCCGGGAGAACAAAAGGCTACACCTTC	CAISENPPGRTKGYTF
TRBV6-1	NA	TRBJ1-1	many	TGTGCCAGCAGCCCTTCCGGACTTCCGTTGGACACTGAAGCTTTCTTT	CASSPSGLPLDTEAFF
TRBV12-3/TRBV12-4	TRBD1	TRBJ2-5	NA	TGTGCCAGCAGTTTAGAGGCAGGGGGTGGGGAGACCCAGTACTTC	CASSLEAGGGETQYF
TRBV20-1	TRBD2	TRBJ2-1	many	TGCAGTGCTAGAGATTCTAGCGGGAGGGCCTACAATGAGCAGTTCTTC	CSARDSSGRAYNEQFF
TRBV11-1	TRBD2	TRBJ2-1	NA	TGTGCCAGCAGGTCAGCGGGAGGGCGGATTGAGCAGTTCTTC	CASRSAGGRIEQFF
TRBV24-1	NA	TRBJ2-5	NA	TGTGCCACGAGTTTAGTGACCCAGCATTACCAAGAGACCCAGTACTTC	CATSLVTQHYQETQYF
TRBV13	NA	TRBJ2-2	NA	TGTGCCAGCAGCCAAAGCCCGGAGATGAACACCGGGGAGCTGTTTTTT	CASSQSPEMNTGELFF
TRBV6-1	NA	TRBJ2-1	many	TGTGCCAGCACGAGGGCCTATTACAATGAGCAGTTCTTC	CASTRAYYNEQFF
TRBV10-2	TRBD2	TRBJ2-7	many	TGCGCCAGCAGAGAGACTAGCGGATCCTACGAGCAGTACTTC	CASRETSGSYEQYF